Following are 21 T cell receptor beta chains from one sample sequenced in a study of molecular identifiers for immune sequencing clone quantification (dated by TCRdb to 2017 to 2018). Library generation was performed with PCR. Sequenced using a NextSeq 500. The public reads were reprocessed in TCRdb via fastp at Q25 and MiXCR, keeping in-frame beta chains. Each CDR3 protein appears once, grouped with its most common genes and DNA. This sample gives a few hundred thousand distinct CDR3 sequences in total; around 23% of them show up just once. Jointly, the top ten make up 0.76% of the sample. Specimen: naive CD8+ T cells from blood, with Jurkat cell RNA spiked in. In the paper's terms, the cell subset or site label means: FACS-sorted CD8+CD4-CCR7+CD45RA+ naive T cells. The receptor source for this set is a human donor in good health. Some libraries in this study had Jurkat cell RNA spiked in.

This chain connects TRBV20-1 to TRBJ1-5; D not resolved. Germline assignment: CDR1 DFQATT and CDR2 SNEGSKA (reference sequence). Trimming shortened V by 0 bases and J by 0 bases, and 12 bases separated the two germline ends. This CDR3 comprises 16 residues. The CDR3 DNA follows: TGCAGTGCTAGAGATCGGTTAGCTTCTAGCAATCAGCCCCAGCATTTT. This gives the protein CSARDRLASSNQPQHF.

J is TRBJ2-5 and V is TRBV6-5, with 10 bases aligning to TRBD2. V lost 8 bases, J lost 2 bases, and 2 bases stayed unmatched. The germline V gene encodes CDR1 MNHEY and CDR2 SVGAGI. There are 13 residues in the CDR3. The CDR3 reads CASQLAGQETQYF. CDR3 DNA sequence: TGTGCCAGCCAACTAGCGGGGCAAGAGACCCAGTACTTC.

This clonotype was counted ten times or more. The rearrangement joins TRBV7-9 to TRBJ2-3; a possible D gene is TRBD2 (6 bases). The V end lost 5 bases, the J end lost 0 bases, and 18 bases lay between the germline ends. Germline V gene sequence: CDR1 SEHNR, CDR2 FQNEAQ (reference sequence). The CDR3 loop spans 17 amino acids. CDR3: CASSPPAGPPSTDTQYF. The CDR3 coding sequence is TGTGCCAGCAGCCCCCCGGCGGGGCCCCCTAGCACAGATACGCAGTATTTT.

Points on this clonotype: This could be a read error, since a much larger clone is one nucleotide away. The gene calls are TRBV7-2 and TRBJ2-5, with D possibly being TRBD2 (8 bases). Trimming removed 10 bases from V and 0 bases from J, with 18 bases in between. Germline V gene data show CDR1 as SGHTA and CDR2 as FQGNSA. There are 15 residues in the CDR3. CDR3 in amino acids: CATGGVRGNQETQYF. The CDR3 DNA reads TGTGCCACCGGGGGGGTCAGGGGGAACCAAGAGACCCAGTACTTC.

As concerns this clonotype: It may be a read error: a sequence one base away is much more abundant. The rearrangement uses TRBV13 and TRBJ2-3; 7 nucleotides align to TRBD2. The V and J ends lost 1 base and 8 bases, in that order; junction bases with no gene match: 15. The CDR3 totals 17 residues. Looked up from germline, CDR1 is PRHDT and CDR2 is FYEKMQ (reference sequence). CDR3 sequence: CASSLVRLAAPQATQYF. The CDR3 DNA is TGTGCCAGCAGCTTAGTGCGGCTAGCGGCCCCCCAAGCTACGCAGTATTTT.

This clonotype was seen a few times. The V gene is TRBV27, the J gene TRBJ2-3, with TRBD2 matching 9 bases. Looked up from germline, CDR1 is MNHEY and CDR2 is SMNVEV (reference sequence). V lost 5 bases, J lost 5 bases, and 8 bases stayed unmatched. The CDR3 runs 15 residues. CDR3 loop: CASSGYGTSRDTQYF. CDR3 nucleotides: TGTGCCAGCAGTGGATACGGGACTAGCCGAGATACGCAGTATTTT.

Details on this clonotype: A much more abundant neighbour one base away suggests this may be a read error. The V gene is TRBV4-3, the J gene TRBJ1-1, with 7 nucleotides matching TRBD1. Germline V gives CDR1 LGHNA, CDR2 YSLEER. CDR3 length equals 13 residues. The CDR3 loop reads CASSQNRGTEALF. In nucleotides, the CDR3 is TGCGCCAGCAGCCAGAACAGGGGCACTGAAGCTCTCTTT.

Comment on this clonotype: This may be a read error, as it is one base from a much larger clone. The chain is built from TRBV4-1 and TRBJ1-5; tentatively, D is TRBD1 (5 bases). The CDR3 length is 17 residues. Germline-derived CDR1 and CDR2 are MGHRA and YSYEKL. This CDR3 is CASCQDRAGMGNQPQHF. The CDR3 DNA sequence: TGCGCCAGCTGCCAAGATCGAGCAGGGATGGGCAATCAGCCCCAGCATTTT.

The chain carries TRBV12-3 or TRBV12-4 and TRBJ2-3; weak D call: TRBD1 (5 bases). Deletions cut 5 bases from V and 0 bases from J, with 9 bases between. There are 14 residues in the CDR3. This CDR3 reads CASSPTVSTDTQYF. CDR3 nucleotides: TGTGCCAGCAGTCCGACAGTGAGCACAGATACGCAGTATTTT.

This clonotype was observed a few times. The chain employs TRBV6-5 and TRBJ1-5; tentatively, D is TRBD1 (5 bases). Trimming took off 2 bases at V and 2 bases at J, with 13 bases between the two ends. The CDR3 covers 16 residues. The germline V gene has CDR1 MNHEY and CDR2 SVGAGI. CDR3: CASSYDGQGGNQPQHF. The CDR3 bases are TGTGCCAGCAGTTACGACGGCCAGGGTGGCAATCAGCCCCAGCATTTT.

This clonotype has a handful of counts. The chain uses TRBV28 and TRBJ2-3; D not certain. Between the trimmed V and J ends, which lost 6 bases and 4 bases, there was a span of 8 bases. This CDR3 region has 12 residues. The germline V gene encodes CDR1 MDHEN and CDR2 SYDVKM. The DNA for the CDR3 is TGTGCCAGCAGACCGCATTCAGATACGCAGTATTTT. Translating it yields CASRPHSDTQYF.

There are a few counts of this clonotype. The V call is TRBV5-6, the J call TRBJ1-4, with D tentatively TRBD1 (5 bases). Trimming took off 4 bases at V and 7 bases at J, with 20 bases between the two ends. CDR3 length equals 16 residues. CDR1 and CDR2 (germline): SGHDT, YYEEEE. The CDR3: CASSVLGEGRSEKLFF. The CDR3 DNA reads as TGTGCCAGCAGCGTCCTGGGGGAGGGGCGTTCTGAAAAACTGTTTTTT.

This clonotype was seen a few times. This rearrangement joins TRBV4-1 to TRBJ2-2; D not certain. The CDR3 runs 16 residues. The germline gives CDR1 MGHRA, CDR2 YSYEKL. Trimming pared 3 bases from V and 0 bases from J, leaving 11 bases between. The chain's CDR3 is CASSHSPGTNTGELFF. For the CDR3, the DNA is TGCGCCAGCAGCCATTCGCCCGGCACGAACACCGGGGAGCTGTTTTTT.

The V gene is TRBV5-4, the J gene TRBJ2-3; 10 bases agree with TRBD2. This CDR3 spans 15 amino acids. V shed 4 bases, J shed 3 bases, and the junction held 5 bases outside the gene matches. Per germline, CDR1 SGHNT and CDR2 YYREEE (reference sequence). This chain's CDR3 is CASSLTSGPTDTQYF. CDR3 sequence (DNA): TGTGCCAGCAGCCTGACTAGCGGGCCGACAGATACGCAGTATTTT.

This clonotype was seen a few times. CDR3 bases: TGTGCCAGCAGCCCCAGGACTAGCTCGGAGACCCAGTACTTC. Translation gives CASSPRTSSETQYF. The genes are TRBV5-4 and TRBJ2-5, with 8 bases that match TRBD2. V lost 4 bases and J lost 5; bases outside the gene matches: 7. Germline values: CDR1 SGHNT, CDR2 YYREEE (reference sequence). CDR3 length equals 14 residues.

The CDR3 spells CALQLALETGELFF. CDR3 in DNA: TGTGCCCTACAGCTAGCGCTTGAGACCGGGGAGCTGTTTTTT. V is TRBV5-4 and J is TRBJ2-2; possible D gene TRBD2, 6 bases. The germline V gene has CDR1 SGHNT and CDR2 YYREEE (reference sequence). This CDR3 has 14 residues. V gave up 10 bases and J gave up 5 bases, with 18 bases separating them.

This clonotype was picked up many times. The V call is TRBV20-1, the J call TRBJ2-2; 10 bases align to TRBD1. Germline loops: CDR1 DFQATT, CDR2 SNEGSKA (reference sequence). The CDR3 spans 16 residues. V lost 5 bases, J lost 5 bases, and 11 bases stayed unmatched. The CDR3 sequence: CSAWDTGQGITGELFF. In DNA, the CDR3 is TGCAGTGCTTGGGACACGGGACAGGGGATTACCGGGGAGCTGTTTTTT.

This clonotype was picked up many times. The rearrangement joins TRBV20-1 to TRBJ2-7, with D perhaps TRBD1 (5 bases). The CDR3 sequence is 13 residues long. Trimming took 2 bases from V and 2 from J, leaving 10 bases between them. Germline values: CDR1 DFQATT, CDR2 SNEGSKA (reference sequence). CDR3 bases: TGCAGTGCTAGACAGGGTTTGGCCTACGAGCAGTACTTC. Amino acids: CSARQGLAYEQYF.

There are a few counts of this clonotype. The V gene is TRBV25-1, the J gene TRBJ1-2; no definite D call. From germline, CDR1 is MGHDK and CDR2 SYGVNS. Trimming took off 2 bases at V and 4 bases at J, with 11 bases between the two ends. The CDR3 is 14 amino acids. The DNA of the CDR3 is TGTGCCAGCAGTGAAATGGGGATGGGCTATGGCTACACCTTC. Translated, it gives CASSEMGMGYGYTF.

This clonotype has just one count. This chain joins TRBV12-3 or TRBV12-4 and TRBJ1-3; maybe TRBD1 (5 bases). This CDR3 is built from 16 residues. V lost 0 bases, J lost 8 bases, and 17 bases lay in between. Here the CDR3 reads CASSLAPPGTSDTIYF. The CDR3 DNA sequence: TGTGCCAGCAGTTTAGCCCCCCCAGGGACCAGCGACACCATATATTTT.

The rearrangement uses TRBV3-2 and TRBJ2-6; the tabulated D call, TRBD1, remains unverified against the DNA. TRBV3-2 is annotated as a pseudogene. The CDR3 loop spans 16 amino acids. The DNA for the CDR3 is TGTGCCAGCAGCCAAGGGGCCAGGGCTGGGGCCAACGTCCTGACTTTC. It is translated as CASSQGARAGANVLTF.